These 25 T cell receptor beta chains were sequenced from one sample in a study of tissue T cells after allogeneic stem cell transplantation. Clones were sequenced by immunoSEQ multiplex PCR, and TCRdb holds only the in-frame ones, with some missing. The top ten hold approximately 25% of the sample, which has roughly 2,200 clones, over 35% seen once. Described time point: mouse harvest day 14 after allogeneic transplant. Mouse grafts combined 10^7 T-cell-depleted bone marrow cells with 10^6 splenic CD5+ T cells. Source material: gut tissue. These receptors all come from a female BALB/c mouse given C57BL/6 T cells with graft-versus-host disease after an allogeneic hematopoietic cell transplant.

As to this clone: Gene names follow the mouse nomenclature. The read is 1 residue too short to cover the CDR3 end, so that end is filled in from the germline J gene. The genes are TRBV12-1 and TRBJ2-5; no clear D. This CDR3 contains 14 residues. Trimming took 0 bases from V and 0 from J, leaving 6 bases between them. Germline CDR1 and CDR2: SGHSN and HYEKVE. CDR3 sequence: CASSLWANQDTQYF. Incomplete CDR3 DNA: TGTGCCAGCTCTCTCTGGGCGAACCAAGACACCCAGTAC.

In the case of this clone: Gene names are the mouse ones. The sequence runs out 1 residue before the end of the CDR3; the remainder is reconstructed from the germline J gene. The chain is built from TRBV26 and TRBJ2-5; D ambiguous. The germline V and J ends were trimmed by 4 bases and 0 bases, with 5 bases remaining between them. CDR3 length: 13 residues. Germline V lookup: CDR1 KGHPV, CDR2 FQNQEV (reference sequence). The part of the CDR3 DNA that was read is TGTGCCAGCAGTCCACTTAACCAAGACACCCAGTAC. Its translation is CASSPLNQDTQY. The entire CDR3 sequence reads CASSPLNQDTQYF.

Only a few counts were recorded for this clone. The genes and germline here are from mouse. The read is 1 residue too short to cover the CDR3 end, so that end is filled in from the germline J gene. The chain couples TRBV23 to TRBJ2-3; the table calls TRBD1, which could not be checked here. This CDR3 is 13 amino acids long. Germline values: CDR1 KGHTA, CDR2 FQNQQP. CDR3 protein: CSSSPSGSETLYF. Partial CDR3 DNA: TGCTCCAGCAGTCCCTCAGGGAGTGAAACGCTGTAT.

In this sample, this clone turned up a few times. The genes and germline here are from mouse. The read terminates 1 residue before the CDR3 end, so the remaining end is supplied by the germline J gene. V usage is TRBV26 and J usage is TRBJ2-7, with 7 bases lining up with TRBD1. CDR3 length: 14 amino acids. Germline V gene sequence: CDR1 KGHPV, CDR2 FQNQEV (reference sequence). The junction had 5 bases not matched to a gene; V was cut back by 2 bases and J by 4 bases. CDR3 amino acids: CASSLETGLYEQYF. Partial CDR3 DNA: TGTGCCAGCAGTCTGGAGACAGGGCTTTATGAACAGTAC.

A few counts support this clone. Gene names are mouse gene names. The read terminates 1 residue before the CDR3 end, so the remaining end is supplied by the germline J gene. The rearrangement links TRBV31 to TRBJ2-7; 7 bases match TRBD1. This CDR3 region has 12 residues. CDR1 and CDR2 from the germline V gene are GKSSPN and SITVG. The ends lost 5 bases at V and 3 bases at J; junction bases unmatched: 4. CDR3 region: CAWDDRDYEQYF. CDR3 bases read: TGTGCCTGGGACGACAGGGACTATGAACAGTAC.

As to this clone: Gene names are mouse gene names. The read finishes 1 residue shy of the CDR3 end, and the germline J gene is used to complete it. The chain has TRBV1 and TRBJ2-4; no clear D. This CDR3 has 14 amino acids. From germline, CDR1 is NSQYPW and CDR2 LRSPGD (reference sequence). V gave up 1 base and J gave up 1 base, with 6 bases separating them. CDR3 bases read: TGCACCTGCAGTGCAGGGGCCGGTCAAAACACCTTGTAC. Translated: CTCSAGAGQNTLY. In full, the CDR3 reads CTCSAGAGQNTLYF.

By its share, this clone is large (0.1 to 1%). Here the gene names and germline are mouse. The sequenced fragment ends 1 residue before the CDR3 boundary, so the rest is inferred from the germline J gene. The rearrangement uses TRBV3 and TRBJ2-7, with 7 positions matching TRBD1. The CDR3 sequence is 13 residues long. J was trimmed by 4 bases and V by 5 bases; bases with no gene match: 5. Per germline, CDR1 SNHLY and CDR2 FYNGKV (reference sequence). The covered CDR3 bases are TGTGCCAGCAGCCAACTGACAGGGTATGAACAGTAC. It yields the protein CASSQLTGYEQY. The whole CDR3 protein is CASSQLTGYEQYF. The variable domain in full, completed from reference TRBV3 and TRBJ2-7, reads GPKVLQIPSHQIIDMGQMVTLNCDPVSNHLYFYWYKQILGQQMEFLVNFYNGKVMEKSKLFKDQFSVERPDGSYFTLKIQPTALEDSAVYFCASSQLTGYEQYFGPGTRLTVL.

Concerning this clone itself: Gene names and germline match the mouse. The read comes to an end 1 residue before the CDR3 does, leaving the germline J gene to fill in the end. The gene calls are TRBV13-1 and TRBJ2-4, with D tentatively TRBD1 (5 bases). There are 14 residues in the CDR3. The germline V gene encodes CDR1 NSHNY and CDR2 SYGAGN. The V gene lost 2 bases and the J gene lost 1 base, with 8 bases spanning the gap. CDR3 sequence reads: CASSEVGGQNTLYF. CDR3 DNA, as far as it was read: TGTGCCAGCAGTGAAGTAGGGGGTCAAAACACCTTGTAC.

On this clone itself: Gene and germline names: mouse. The CDR3 extends 1 residue past the end of the read, so its final part is completed from the germline J gene. The chain couples TRBV3 to TRBJ2-5, with a possible D match to TRBD2 (7 bases). Germline V lookup: CDR1 SNHLY, CDR2 FYNGKV (reference sequence). The CDR3 extends over 12 amino acids. V was shortened by 4 bases and J by 6 bases, with 8 bases between the two germline ends. CDR3 sequence reads: CASSWGADTQYF. The part of the CDR3 DNA that was read is TGTGCCAGCAGCTGGGGGGCCGACACCCAGTAC.

This clone occurred a few times. Mouse germline and gene names are used. The read ends 1 residue shy of where the CDR3 ends; the end is completed using the germline J gene. The chain employs TRBV23 and TRBJ2-7. The CDR3 covers 12 residues. Germline V gives CDR1 KGHTA, CDR2 FQNQQP. The part of the CDR3 DNA that was read is TGCTCCAGCAGTTCGCGGTCCTATGAACAGTAC. It translates to CSSSSRSYEQY. The whole CDR3 sequence reads CSSSSRSYEQYF.

In its sample, this clone was seen a few times. The genes are named according to mouse. The missing CDR3 end, 1 residue past where the read stops, is filled in from the germline J gene. The V gene is TRBV5, the J gene TRBJ2-7; D remains unclear. V dropped 1 base and J dropped 3 bases, with 4 bases sitting between them. The CDR3 has 12 amino acids. From germline, CDR1 is LGHNA and CDR2 YNLKQL (reference sequence). CDR3 DNA (partial): TGTGCCAGCAGCCAAGGAAACTATGAACAGTAC. Its protein is CASSQGNYEQY. The whole CDR3 sequence is CASSQGNYEQYF.

In its sample, this clone ranks as medium-sized. Gene names and germline refer to mouse. Read data end 1 residue before the CDR3 end; the end is taken from the germline J gene. The V gene is TRBV26, the J gene TRBJ1-4; no clear D. Germline V CDR1 and CDR2: KGHPV, FQNQEV (reference sequence). V was cut by 2 bases and J by 5 bases, with 6 bases left in between. The CDR3 is 13 amino acids. The CDR3 spells CASSLRGNERLFF. CDR3 DNA (partial): TGTGCCAGCAGTCTGCGAGGGAACGAAAGATTATTT.

As regards this clone: The genes are named according to mouse. The sequence runs out 1 residue before the end of the CDR3; the remainder is reconstructed from the germline J gene. The genes are TRBV29 and TRBJ2-1, with D unresolved. The CDR3 totals 15 residues. Trimming removed 0 bases at V and 0 bases at J, with 6 bases between. Germline CDR1 MSHET, CDR2 SYDVDS. Incomplete CDR3 DNA: TGTGCTAGCAGTTTATCCCGTTATAACTATGCTGAGCAGTTC. Translating it yields CASSLSRYNYAEQF. The complete CDR3 protein is CASSLSRYNYAEQFF.

On this clone itself: Mouse gene names apply. Read coverage stops 1 residue before the CDR3 terminus; the germline J gene supplies the remainder. The V and J genes are TRBV5 and TRBJ2-7; TRBD2 agrees at 10 bases. The CDR3 contains 14 residues. Germline V gene data show CDR1 as LGHNA and CDR2 as YNLKQL (reference sequence). The ends lost 0 bases at V and 6 bases at J; junction bases unmatched: 2. CDR3: CASSQDLGGLEQYF. Incomplete CDR3 DNA: TGTGCCAGCAGCCAAGATCTGGGGGGGCTTGAACAGTAC.

About this clone: Gene labels here are mouse ones. The read ends 1 residue before the CDR3 terminus; that terminus is restored from the germline J gene. The J gene is TRBJ2-3, the V gene TRBV3, with a weak D call TRBD2 (5 bases). V was trimmed by 5 bases and J by 1 base, leaving 13 bases between them. CDR1 is SNHLY and CDR2 is FYNGKV in the germline V gene (reference sequence). The CDR3 length is 15 residues. The CDR3 loop reads CASSLGRRGAETLYF. The part of the CDR3 DNA that was read is TGTGCCAGCAGCCTGGGTCGGAGAGGTGCAGAAACGCTGTAT.

With regard to this clone: Gene labels here are mouse ones. The sequence runs out 1 residue before the end of the CDR3; the remainder is reconstructed from the germline J gene. V and J are TRBV23 and TRBJ2-5; the tabulated D call, TRBD1, remains unverified against the DNA. Germline CDR1 reads KGHTA; CDR2 reads FQNQQP. CDR3 length: 13 residues. The CDR3 protein is CSSSPQGLDTQYF. CDR3 bases read: TGCTCCAGCAGTCCTCAGGGGTTAGACACCCAGTAC.

Worth noting for this clone: Mouse germline and gene names are used. The DNA ends 1 residue before the CDR3 does, and the rest of the CDR3 is filled in from the germline J gene. This chain joins TRBV23 and TRBJ1-3; no DNA check was done on the table's D call, TRBD1. Germline CDR1 reads KGHTA; CDR2 reads FQNQQP. The CDR3 is 14 residues long. CDR3 sequence: CSSSRQGAGNTLYF. CDR3 DNA, as far as it was read: TGCTCCAGCAGTCGACAGGGGGCTGGAAATACGCTCTAT.

On this clone: Mouse germline and gene names are used. The CDR3 end lies 1 residue beyond the end of the read and is filled in from the germline J gene. Other DNA sequences within the sample encode an identical CDR3. The gene calls are TRBV15 and TRBJ1-1, with 7 bases matching TRBD1. CDR1 is SGHND and CDR2 is FRSKSL in the germline V gene. V lost 5 bases, J lost 1 base, and 1 base stayed unmatched. CDR3 length equals 13 residues. The sequenced part of the CDR3 DNA is TGTGCCAGCAGTCGACAGGGGAACACAGAAGTCTTC. It codes for CASSRQGNTEVF. The whole CDR3 region reads CASSRQGNTEVFF.

This clone came up a few times. These gene names are mouse names. The read ends 1 residue shy of where the CDR3 ends; the end is completed using the germline J gene. The chain carries TRBV12-2 and TRBJ2-7; 8 nucleotides align to TRBD1. The germline V gene encodes CDR1 SGHLS and CDR2 HYDKME. The CDR3 is made up of 13 amino acids. With V trimmed by 1 base and J by 4 bases, 2 bases remained unmatched. CDR3 bases read: TGTGCCAGCTCTCTAAACAGGGGGTATGAACAGTAC. Its translation: CASSLNRGYEQY. The entire CDR3 protein is CASSLNRGYEQYF.

About this clone itself: Gene names follow the mouse nomenclature. The CDR3 goes on 1 residue after the read ends, and that part is filled in from the germline J gene. The chain joins TRBV15 to TRBJ2-7; no definite D call. The germline V gene has CDR1 SGHND and CDR2 FRSKSL. Trimming removed 1 base from V and 5 bases from J, with 6 bases in between. The CDR3 runs to 12 residues. The part of the CDR3 DNA that was read is TGTGCCAGCAGTTTAGGGCGCAATGAACAGTAC. It specifies CASSLGRNEQY. In full, the CDR3 reads CASSLGRNEQYF. Based on the CDR3 plus reference TRBV15 and TRBJ2-7, the full variable domain is DAGVTQTPRHEVAEKGQTIILKCEPVSGHNDLFWYRQTKIQGLELLSYFRSKSLMEDGGAFKDRFKAEMLNSSFSTLKIQPTEPKDSAVYLCASSLGRNEQYFGPGTRLTVL.

Note on this clone: The genes and germline here are from mouse. The CDR3 is cut off 1 residue early in the read; its end comes from the germline J gene. The chain joins TRBV26 to TRBJ2-7, with D possibly TRBD2 on 6 matching bases. The CDR3 is 13 amino acids. Germline-derived CDR1 and CDR2 are KGHPV and FQNQEV (reference sequence). The V end lost 5 bases, the J end lost 0 bases, and 8 bases lay between the germline ends. The CDR3 loop reads CASSGGLSYEQYF. Incomplete CDR3 DNA: TGTGCCAGCAGTGGGGGACTCTCCTATGAACAGTAC. Full variable domain (rest looked up from reference TRBV26 and TRBJ2-7): NSKVIQTPRYLVKGQGQKAKMRCIPEKGHPVVFWYQQNKNNEFKFLINFQNQEVLQQIDMTEKRFSAECPSNSPCSLEIQSSEAGDSALYLCASSGGLSYEQYFGPGTRLTVL.

Points on this clone: Gene names and germline match the mouse. The read falls 1 residue short of the CDR3 end, and the missing part is taken from the germline J gene. V gene TRBV3 combines with J gene TRBJ1-4; 8 bases are a match to TRBD1. Germline loops: CDR1 SNHLY, CDR2 FYNGKV (reference sequence). V was clipped by 6 bases and J by 5 bases; unmatched bases: 5. The CDR3 has 14 residues. CDR3 in amino acids: CASRSRTGNERLFF. CDR3 DNA (partial): TGTGCCAGCAGATCCAGGACAGGGAACGAAAGATTATTT.

This clone was picked up one time. These gene names are mouse names. The read finishes 1 residue shy of the CDR3 end, and the germline J gene is used to complete it. The V and J genes are TRBV3 and TRBJ2-2, with D tentatively TRBD1 (6 bases). V lost 4 bases and J 3 bases, leaving 9 bases between the germline ends. The CDR3 runs 14 residues. CDR1 is SNHLY, CDR2 FYNGKV, per germline (reference sequence). CDR3 in amino acids: CASSSQGHTGQLYF. The CDR3 bases that were read are TGTGCCAGCAGCTCTCAGGGGCACACCGGGCAGCTCTAC.

Comment on this clone: All gene names here are mouse names. The read finishes 1 residue shy of the CDR3 end, and the germline J gene is used to complete it. The chain combines TRBV15 with TRBJ2-4; 9 positions agree with TRBD2. Looked up from germline, CDR1 is SGHND and CDR2 is FRSKSL. This CDR3 comprises 14 residues. The J segment lost 0 bases and the V segment lost 6 bases, leaving 1 base of the junction unmatched. CDR3 bases read: TGTGCCAGCAGACTGGGGGGTAGTCAAAACACCTTGTAC. Amino acid sequence: CASRLGGSQNTLY. The full CDR3 is CASRLGGSQNTLYF. Full variable domain (outside the CDR3, taken from reference TRBV15 and TRBJ2-4): DAGVTQTPRHEVAEKGQTIILKCEPVSGHNDLFWYRQTKIQGLELLSYFRSKSLMEDGGAFKDRFKAEMLNSSFSTLKIQPTEPKDSAVYLCASRLGGSQNTLYFGAGTRLSVL.

By its share, this clone is medium-sized (0.01 to 0.1%). Germline and genes: mouse. The CDR3 end falls 1 residue outside the read, so it is completed with the germline J gene. The J gene is TRBJ1-3, the V gene TRBV13-3; TRBD1 might be the D (5 bases). The V and J ends lost 2 bases and 0 bases respectively, with 6 bases between them. Germline CDR1 and CDR2: NNHDY and SYVADS. This CDR3 region has 14 residues. CDR3 DNA (partial): TGTGCCAGCAGTGACGGGGGTTCTGGAAATACGCTCTAT. Translation gives CASSDGGSGNTLY. The entire CDR3 is CASSDGGSGNTLYF.